Below, 12 T cell receptor beta chains from the same sample are listed, as sequenced in a study of cytomegalovirus exposure and HLA in healthy donors. PCR primers comprised 60 Vbeta and 13 Jbeta primers. Some clones are missing from TCRdb's copy, which holds only in-frame ones; the method was immunoSEQ multiplex PCR. This sample's clone table lists 150,000 or so clones. Material: PBMCs. Receptor source: a woman aged 45-65 years in good health and CMV-seronegative.

The V call is TRBV30, the J call TRBJ1-2; TRBD1 is a possible D gene (6 bases). Trimming took 0 bases from V and 8 from J, leaving 22 bases between them. The V gene's germline CDR1 is GTSNPN and CDR2 SVGIG (reference sequence). CDR3 length equals 16 residues. The CDR3 protein is CAWSVRGTGLVWGYTF. In DNA, the CDR3 is TGTGCCTGGAGTGTAAGGGGAACAGGGCTCGTCTGGGGCTACACCTTC.

V gene TRBV6-5 combines with J gene TRBJ1-5, with a tentative D call TRBD1 (6 bases). The CDR3 covers 13 residues. Trimming took off 6 bases at V and 1 base at J, with 7 bases between the two ends. Germline V gene lookup returns CDR1 MNHEY and CDR2 SVGAGI. As DNA, the CDR3 is TGTGCCAGCAGCACAGGGAGCAATCAGCCCCAGCATTTT. Translating it yields CASSTGSNQPQHF.

The chain is built from TRBV30 and TRBJ1-2, with TRBD1 matching over 8 bases. Germline-derived CDR1 and CDR2 are GTSNPN and SVGIG (reference sequence). This CDR3 contains 13 residues. Trimming removed 7 bases from V and 4 bases from J; junction bases left unmatched: 8. The CDR3 here is CASGQGKSYGYTF. The CDR3 nucleotides read TGTGCCTCAGGACAGGGTAAAAGCTATGGCTACACCTTC.

The chain is built from TRBV6-6 and TRBJ1-1, with D tentatively TRBD1 (5 bases). The CDR3 has 13 residues. CDR1 is MNHNY, CDR2 SVGAGI, per germline (reference sequence). V lost 2 bases and J 11 bases, leaving 15 bases between the germline ends. CDR3 DNA sequence: TGTGCCAGCAGTTACCATACGGCGGGGGATGCTTTCTTT. This codes for CASSYHTAGDAFF.

V is TRBV19 and J is TRBJ2-3; the match to TRBD1 covers 7 bases. The junction had 12 bases not matched to a gene; V was cut back by 6 bases and J by 9 bases. CDR1 and CDR2 from the germline V gene are LNHDA and SQIVND (reference sequence). The CDR3 is 14 amino acids. As DNA, the CDR3 is TGTGCCAGTAGCCCAGGGGGTCAGTTCCAAACGCAGTATTTT. Residues: CASSPGGQFQTQYF.

The chain recombines TRBV4-2 with TRBJ2-1; 12 nucleotides match TRBD2. The germline gives CDR1 LGHNA, CDR2 YNFKEQ. The CDR3 has 16 amino acids. The V segment lost 5 bases and the J segment 8 bases; nucleotides outside the gene matches: 10. The CDR3 sequence: CASSAPLAGGPDEQFF. The CDR3, as DNA: TGTGCCAGCAGCGCACCCCTAGCGGGAGGGCCGGATGAGCAGTTCTTC.

The gene calls are TRBV4-3 and TRBJ1-3, with a tentative D call TRBD1 (5 bases). V lost 0 bases and J 11 bases, leaving 14 bases between the germline ends. Per the germline V gene, CDR1 is LGHNA and CDR2 is YSLEER. The CDR3 spans 14 residues. The CDR3 region is CASSQESPLGPIYF. DNA for the CDR3: TGCGCCAGCAGCCAAGAGTCACCCTTGGGGCCCATATATTTT.

The chain couples TRBV4-1 to TRBJ2-7; 7 positions match TRBD2. CDR1 and CDR2 (germline): MGHRA, YSYEKL. The V and J ends lost 3 bases and 0 bases, in that order; junction bases with no gene match: 2. The CDR3 has 14 residues. Here the CDR3 reads CASSHRTSSYEQYF. In nucleotides, the CDR3 is TGCGCCAGCAGCCATCGGACTAGCTCCTACGAGCAGTACTTC.

The chain is built from TRBV9 and TRBJ2-5; TRBD1 is a possible D gene (6 bases). This CDR3 is built from 13 residues. The V and J ends lost 0 bases and 3 bases respectively, with 6 bases between them. The germline V gene has CDR1 SGDLS and CDR2 YYNGEE. CDR3 amino acids: CASSVEGEETQYF. The CDR3 DNA follows: TGTGCCAGCAGCGTAGAGGGGGAAGAGACCCAGTACTTC. The full variable domain, completed using reference TRBV9 and TRBJ2-5, is DSGVTQTPKHLITATGQRVTLRCSPRSGDLSVYWYQQSLDQGLQFLIQYYNGEERAKGNILERFSAQQFPDLHSELNLSSLELGDSALYFCASSVEGEETQYFGPGTRLLVL.

For this clone: This same CDR3 is encoded by further DNA sequences in the sample. The J gene is TRBJ2-1, the V gene TRBV28; the D is unclear. CDR3 length equals 14 residues. V was pared by 6 bases and J by 6 bases, with 15 bases between. CDR1 is MDHEN and CDR2 is SYDVKM in the germline V gene. The CDR3 DNA follows: TGTGCCAGCAGCCCTCCATCCAGGTCCAATGAGCAGTTCTTC. This translates into CASSPPSRSNEQFF.

The chain couples TRBV6-6 to TRBJ2-2; weak D call: TRBD2 (7 bases). Germline values: CDR1 MNHNY, CDR2 SVGAGI (reference sequence). The CDR3 is made up of 15 amino acids. The V end was cut by 4 bases, the J end by 5 bases, with 14 bases between. CDR3 bases: TGTGCCAGCAGTTGGGAGGGGGGGCGGACCGGGGAGCTGTTTTTT. Its protein product is CASSWEGGRTGELFF.

This chain connects TRBV27 to TRBJ2-1, with D perhaps matching TRBD1 (6 bases). This CDR3 spans 16 amino acids. The germline V and J ends were trimmed by 1 base and 2 bases, with 12 bases remaining between them. Germline V gives CDR1 MNHEY, CDR2 SMNVEV (reference sequence). CDR3 sequence (DNA): TGTGCCAGCAGTTTATACCAGGGGTCCCCCTACAATGAGCAGTTCTTC. This gives the protein CASSLYQGSPYNEQFF.